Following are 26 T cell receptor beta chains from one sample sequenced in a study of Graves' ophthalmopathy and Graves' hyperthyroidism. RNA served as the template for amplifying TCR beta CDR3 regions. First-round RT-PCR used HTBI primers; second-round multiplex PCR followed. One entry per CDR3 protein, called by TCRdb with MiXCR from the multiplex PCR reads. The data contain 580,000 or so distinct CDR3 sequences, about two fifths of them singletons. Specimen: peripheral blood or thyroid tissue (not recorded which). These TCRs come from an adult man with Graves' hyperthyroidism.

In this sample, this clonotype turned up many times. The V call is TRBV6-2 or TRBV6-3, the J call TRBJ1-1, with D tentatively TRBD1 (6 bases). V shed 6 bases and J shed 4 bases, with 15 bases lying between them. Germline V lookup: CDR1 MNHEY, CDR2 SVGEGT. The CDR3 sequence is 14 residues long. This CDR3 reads CASSPPYRATEAFF. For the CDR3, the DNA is TGTGCCAGCAGCCCACCTTACAGGGCCACTGAAGCTTTCTTT.

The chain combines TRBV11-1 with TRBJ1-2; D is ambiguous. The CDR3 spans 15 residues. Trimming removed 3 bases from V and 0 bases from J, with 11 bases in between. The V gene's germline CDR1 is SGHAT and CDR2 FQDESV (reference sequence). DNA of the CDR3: TGTGCCAGCAGCTTGGATCGGGGAGCTAACTATGGCTACACCTTC. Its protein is CASSLDRGANYGYTF.

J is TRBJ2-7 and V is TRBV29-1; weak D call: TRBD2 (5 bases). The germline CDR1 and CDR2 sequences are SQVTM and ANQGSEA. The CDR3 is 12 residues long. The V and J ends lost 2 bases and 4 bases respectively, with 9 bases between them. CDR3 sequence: CSVERGWYEQYF. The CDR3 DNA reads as TGCAGCGTTGAACGGGGTTGGTACGAGCAGTACTTC.

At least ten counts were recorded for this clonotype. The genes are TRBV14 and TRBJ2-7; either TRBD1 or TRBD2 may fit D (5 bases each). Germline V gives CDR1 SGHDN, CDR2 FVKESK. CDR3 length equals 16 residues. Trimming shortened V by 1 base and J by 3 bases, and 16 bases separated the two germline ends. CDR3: CASSQGHRDGYYEQYF. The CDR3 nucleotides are TGTGCCAGCAGCCAAGGACACCGGGACGGATACTACGAGCAGTACTTC.

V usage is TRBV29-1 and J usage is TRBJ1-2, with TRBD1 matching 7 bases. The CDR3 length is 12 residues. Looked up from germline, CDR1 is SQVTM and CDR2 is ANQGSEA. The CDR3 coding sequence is TGCAGATGGGGACAGACAAGCTATGGCTACACCTTC. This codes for CRWGQTSYGYTF.

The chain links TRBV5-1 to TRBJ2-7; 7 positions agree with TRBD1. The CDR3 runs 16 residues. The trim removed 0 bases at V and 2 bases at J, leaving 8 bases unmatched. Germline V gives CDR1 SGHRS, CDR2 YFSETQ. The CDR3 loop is CASSLEPRGTTYEQYF. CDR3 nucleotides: TGCGCCAGCAGCTTGGAACCCAGGGGGACGACCTACGAGCAGTACTTC.

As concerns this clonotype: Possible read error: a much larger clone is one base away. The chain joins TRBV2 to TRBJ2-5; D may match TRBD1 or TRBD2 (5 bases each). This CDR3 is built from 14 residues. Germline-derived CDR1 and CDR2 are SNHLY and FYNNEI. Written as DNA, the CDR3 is TGTGCCAGCATCGAGGGGCTCCCTGGAGAGACCCGGTACTTC. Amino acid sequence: CASIEGLPGETRYF.

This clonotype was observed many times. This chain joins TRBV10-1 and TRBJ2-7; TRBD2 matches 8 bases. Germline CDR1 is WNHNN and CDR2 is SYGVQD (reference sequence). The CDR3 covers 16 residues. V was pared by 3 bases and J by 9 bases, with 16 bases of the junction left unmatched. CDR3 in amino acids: CASSEAGAASQVVQYF. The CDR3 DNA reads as TGCGCCAGCAGTGAAGCGGGAGCGGCATCCCAGGTGGTGCAGTACTTC.

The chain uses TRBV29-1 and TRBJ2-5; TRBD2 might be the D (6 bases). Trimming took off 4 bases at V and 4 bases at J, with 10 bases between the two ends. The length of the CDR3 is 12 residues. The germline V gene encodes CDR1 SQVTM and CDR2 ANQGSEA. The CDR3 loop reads CSVAAGRETQYF. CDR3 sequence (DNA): TGCAGCGTTGCCGCGGGACGAGAGACCCAGTACTTC.

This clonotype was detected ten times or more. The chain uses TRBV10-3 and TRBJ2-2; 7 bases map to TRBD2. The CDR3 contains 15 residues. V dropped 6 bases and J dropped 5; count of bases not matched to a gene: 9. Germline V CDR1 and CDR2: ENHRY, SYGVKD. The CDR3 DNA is TGTGCCATCAGGCCAGGCGGGAGAGGAACCGGGGAGCTGTTTTTT. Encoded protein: CAIRPGGRGTGELFF.

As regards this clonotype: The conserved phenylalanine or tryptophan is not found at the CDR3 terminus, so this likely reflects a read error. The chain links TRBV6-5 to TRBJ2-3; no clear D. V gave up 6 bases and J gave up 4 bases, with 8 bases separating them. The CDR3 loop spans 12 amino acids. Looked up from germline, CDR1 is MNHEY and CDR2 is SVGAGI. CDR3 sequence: CASRASADTQYV. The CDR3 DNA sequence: TGTGCCAGCAGAGCCTCGGCAGATACGCAGTATGTT.

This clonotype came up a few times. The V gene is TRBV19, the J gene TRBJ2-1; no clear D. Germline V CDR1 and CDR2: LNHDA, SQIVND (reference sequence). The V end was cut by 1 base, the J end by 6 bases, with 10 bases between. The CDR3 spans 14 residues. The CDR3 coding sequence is TGTGCCAGTAGTATAGGCCCGGCCTCCAATGAGCAGTTCTTC. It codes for CASSIGPASNEQFF. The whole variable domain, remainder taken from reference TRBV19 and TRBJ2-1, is DGGITQSPKYLFRKEGQNVTLSCEQNLNHDAMYWYRQDPGQGLRLIYYSQIVNDFQKGDIAEGYSVSREKKESFPLTVTSAQKNPTAFYLCASSIGPASNEQFFGPGTRLTVL.

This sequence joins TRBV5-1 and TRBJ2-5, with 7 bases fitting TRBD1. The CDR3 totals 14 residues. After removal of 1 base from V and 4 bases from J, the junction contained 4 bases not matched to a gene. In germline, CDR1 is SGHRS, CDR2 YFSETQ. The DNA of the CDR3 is TGCGCCAGCAGCTTGTCGGCAGGGGGAGAGACCCAGTACTTC. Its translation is CASSLSAGGETQYF.

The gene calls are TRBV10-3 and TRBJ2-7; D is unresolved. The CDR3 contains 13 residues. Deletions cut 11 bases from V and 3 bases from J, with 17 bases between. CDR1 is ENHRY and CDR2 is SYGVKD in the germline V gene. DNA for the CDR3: TGTGCCTCTCAATCTGGCTATGGCTACGAGCAGTACTTC. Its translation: CASQSGYGYEQYF.

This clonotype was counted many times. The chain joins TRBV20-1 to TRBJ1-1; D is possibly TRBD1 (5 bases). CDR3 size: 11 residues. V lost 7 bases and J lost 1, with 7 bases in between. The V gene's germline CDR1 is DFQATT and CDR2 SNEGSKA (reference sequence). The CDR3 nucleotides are TGCAGTGTAACAGGGAACACTGAAGCTTTCTTT. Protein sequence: CSVTGNTEAFF.

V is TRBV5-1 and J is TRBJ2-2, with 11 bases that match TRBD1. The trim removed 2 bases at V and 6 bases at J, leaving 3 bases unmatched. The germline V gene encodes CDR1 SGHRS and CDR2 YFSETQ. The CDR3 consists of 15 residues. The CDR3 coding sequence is TGCGCCAGCAGCTTCGGACAGGGGGCCCCCGGGGAGCTGTTTTTT. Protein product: CASSFGQGAPGELFF.

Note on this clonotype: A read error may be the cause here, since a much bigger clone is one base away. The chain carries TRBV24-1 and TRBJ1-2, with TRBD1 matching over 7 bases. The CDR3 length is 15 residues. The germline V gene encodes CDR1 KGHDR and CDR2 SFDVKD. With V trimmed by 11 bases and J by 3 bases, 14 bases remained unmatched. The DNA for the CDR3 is TGTGCCATCGCCTTTCAGACAGGGCACTACTATGGCTACACCTTC. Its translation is CAIAFQTGHYYGYTF.

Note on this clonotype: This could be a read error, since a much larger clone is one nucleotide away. The DNA of the CDR3 is TGCGCCAGCAGCCAAGGACAGGGACTCTCCTACGAGCAGCACTTC. This gives the protein CASSQGQGLSYEQHF. The chain uses TRBV4-1 and TRBJ2-7; a possible D gene is TRBD1 (7 bases). This CDR3 contains 15 residues. The V gene's germline CDR1 is MGHRA and CDR2 YSYEKL.

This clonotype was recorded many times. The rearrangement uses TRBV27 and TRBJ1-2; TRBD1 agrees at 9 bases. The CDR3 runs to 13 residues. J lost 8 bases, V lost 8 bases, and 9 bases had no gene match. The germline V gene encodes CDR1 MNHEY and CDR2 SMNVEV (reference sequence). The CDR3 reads CASSTGQGRGYTF. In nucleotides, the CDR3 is TGTGCCAGCTCGACGGGACAGGGTAGAGGCTACACCTTC.

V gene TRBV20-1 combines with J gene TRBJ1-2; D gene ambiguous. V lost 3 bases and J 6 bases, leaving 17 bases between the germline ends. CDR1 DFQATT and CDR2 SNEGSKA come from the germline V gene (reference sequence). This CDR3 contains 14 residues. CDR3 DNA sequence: TGCAGTGCTAGTGGGCACGGGAGTGAGGATGGCTACACCTTC. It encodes CSASGHGSEDGYTF.

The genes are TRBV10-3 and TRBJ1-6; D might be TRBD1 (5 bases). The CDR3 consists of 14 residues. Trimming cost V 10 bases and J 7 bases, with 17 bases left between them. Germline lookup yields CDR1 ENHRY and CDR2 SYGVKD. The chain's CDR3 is CATVGDRPNSPLHF. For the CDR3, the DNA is TGTGCCACCGTGGGAGACAGACCGAATTCACCCCTCCACTTT.

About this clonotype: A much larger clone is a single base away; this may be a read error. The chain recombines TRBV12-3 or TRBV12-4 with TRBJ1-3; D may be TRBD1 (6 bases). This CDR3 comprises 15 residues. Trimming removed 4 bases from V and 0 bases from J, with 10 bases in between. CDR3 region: CASSYSGHSGNTIYF. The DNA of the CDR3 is TGTGCCAGCAGTTACTCGGGACACTCTGGAAACACCATATATTTT.

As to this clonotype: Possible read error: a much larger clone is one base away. The DNA of the CDR3 is TGCGCCAGCAGCTTGGAGGCGCGACCAGCGGGACCGTACCAAGAGACCCAGTACTTC. This sequence encodes CASSLEARPAGPYQETQYF. The chain employs TRBV5-1 and TRBJ2-5, with 7 bases that match TRBD2. The CDR3 contains 19 residues. V was pared by 0 bases and J by 0 bases, with 14 bases of the junction left unmatched. Germline V gives CDR1 SGHRS, CDR2 YFSETQ. Full variable domain (outside the CDR3, taken from reference TRBV5-1 and TRBJ2-5): KAGVTQTPRYLIKTRGQQVTLSCSPISGHRSVSWYQQTPGQGLQFLFEYFSETQRNKGNFPGRFSGRQFSNSRSEMNVSTLELGDSALYLCASSLEARPAGPYQETQYFGPGTRLLVL.

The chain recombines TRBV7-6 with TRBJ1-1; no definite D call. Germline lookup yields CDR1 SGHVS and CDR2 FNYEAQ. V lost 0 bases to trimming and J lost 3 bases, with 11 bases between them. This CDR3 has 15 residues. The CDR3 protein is CASSLALGRDTEAFF. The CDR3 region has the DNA TGTGCCAGCAGCTTAGCTTTGGGCAGAGACACTGAAGCTTTCTTT.

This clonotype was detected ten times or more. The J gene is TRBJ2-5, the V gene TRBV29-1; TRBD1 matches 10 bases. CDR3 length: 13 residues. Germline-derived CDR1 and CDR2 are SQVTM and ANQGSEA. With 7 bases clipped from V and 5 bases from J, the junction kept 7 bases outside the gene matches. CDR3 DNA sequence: TGCAGCGGACGGACAGGGGGTTCCGAGACCCAGTACTTC. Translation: CSGRTGGSETQYF.

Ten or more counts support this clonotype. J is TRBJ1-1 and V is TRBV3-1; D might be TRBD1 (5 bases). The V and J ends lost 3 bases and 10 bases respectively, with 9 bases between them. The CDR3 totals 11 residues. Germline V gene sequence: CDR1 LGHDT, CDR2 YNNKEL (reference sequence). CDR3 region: CASSQGETAFF. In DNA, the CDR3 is TGTGCCAGCAGCCAGGGGGAGACAGCTTTCTTT. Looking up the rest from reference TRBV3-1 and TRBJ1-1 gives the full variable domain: DTAVSQTPKYLVTQMGNDKSIKCEQNLGHDTMYWYKQDSKKFLKIMFSYNNKELIINETVPNRFSPKSPDKAHLNLHINSLELGDSAVYFCASSQGETAFFGQGTRLTVV.